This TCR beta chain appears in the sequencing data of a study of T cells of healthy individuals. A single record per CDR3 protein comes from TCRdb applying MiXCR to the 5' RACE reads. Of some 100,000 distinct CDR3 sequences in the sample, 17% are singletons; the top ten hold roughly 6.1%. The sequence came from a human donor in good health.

For the CDR3, the DNA is TGTGCCAGCAGTCCGGACAGGGTAGACAAAAACATTCAGTACTTC. It is translated as CASSPDRVDKNIQYF. The rearrangement links TRBV12-3 or TRBV12-4 to TRBJ2-4; 8 bases line up with TRBD1. The CDR3 spans 15 residues. V was clipped by 5 bases and J by 3 bases; unmatched bases: 6.